The present T cell receptor beta chain was sequenced within a study of blood T cells in healthy people across ages (dated by TCRdb to between 2014 and 2016). General notes on the study: In model experiments, template switching captured about one uniquely barcoded TCR beta cDNA molecule for every two T cells. Using the same blood draw, the study looked at two additional independent replicas of 1 million unique cDNA reads for two donors, one aged 18 to 30 and the other aged 80 or older. To avoid experimental bias, donors of different ages were randomly spread across the sequencing lanes. Four age groups were formed from the donors: young (average around 15 years), middle-aged (approximately 39), aged (approximately 60) and long-lived (about 80). To track age-related changes in TCR beta repertoire diversity, the study relied on deep sequencing normalized with unique cDNA molecular identifiers.

V loses 4 bases at its end and J loses 0 bases; junction bases beyond the gene matches: 3. From the germline V gene, CDR1 is SGHRS and CDR2 is YFSETQ. The CDR3 sequence holds 15 residues, the cysteine and phenylalanine included. Just the 45-base CDR3 DNA is kept, in frame starting at base 1. The full study reports these points: Compared with the aged group, the long-lived group had more naive CD4+ T cells, fewer expanded clones and increased TCR diversity, a pattern suggesting age selection. Because profiling used bulk unsorted PBMCs, naive and antigen-experienced compartments could not be compared conclusively. The CMV infection status of donors was not known, potentially confounding age-related changes in expanded clonotypes. Estimates of total diversity from one million sequenced T cells were regarded as lower bounds and underestimates. Observed TCR beta diversity per million T cells fell roughly linearly with age, and a significant reduction was already apparent by age roughly 40. The percentage of naive T cells measured by flow cytometry correlated strongly with observed TCR beta diversity.

This clonotype was picked up many times. Its antigen is still unknown. No per-base quality is available; no much larger clone lies one base away. Systemically healthy Caucasian individuals from Russia, some 38 in total and aged roughly 6 to 100 years, were included as donors. Each donor gave around 9.8 milliliters of peripheral blood, collected into EDTA-treated Vacutainer tubes. Ficoll-Paque density-gradient centrifugation was used to isolate PBMCs, with at least 6 million per sample. Total RNA was extracted from PBMCs with Trizol reagent, with at least 5.5 micrograms obtained per sample. The percentages of naive CD45RAhigh/CD27high T cells were determined by flow cytometry on a PBMC aliquot from every donor. The library was prepared using 5' RACE. The sequencing machine was an Illumina HiSeq 2500. A second PCR of about 6 to 12 cycles was run with a J-beta primer mix and a sample-barcoded 5' primer. Each TCR beta cDNA molecule received a unique molecular identifier from a template-switch 5' adaptor carrying 12 random nucleotides. At least 2.5 million CDR3-containing paired-end reads were obtained from each sample. The Mint cDNA synthesis kit, primed by a TRBC-specific oligonucleotide, was used to synthesize first-strand cDNA from all RNA. After uracil-DNA glycosylase treatment, a first 18-cycle PCR used universal primers M1SS and BC2_uni_R on all cDNA. The study's processing was this. For normalization, 1 million high-quality reads were randomly selected from each sample, with every read carrying a distinct molecular identifier. Instead of being binned into consensus sequences, reads with shared molecular identifiers were discarded. CDR3 identification, clonotype clustering and error correction used MiTCR with a Q25 quality threshold and the strictest error-elimination algorithm. A nonparametric unseen species model with Euler transformation was used to estimate a lower bound on total TCR beta diversity. Clones were called with MiXCR by TCRdb after fastp trimmed the public reads at Q25, and only in-frame beta chains were retained. Rows are unified per CDR3 protein, each entry keeping the most common DNA and genes. The V and J calls follow TCRdb's processing rather than the paper's. A total of 700,000 to 900,000 distinct CDR3 sequences appear in this sample, about 48% of them only once. The ten largest account for 41% of the sample.

The sequenced sample consisted of blood. The V gene is TRBV5-1 and the J gene is TRBJ2-1, with 8 middle bases fitting TRBD2. The TCR comes from an elderly man in good health. CDR3 sequence: CASSPGTSSYNEQFF. The nucleotides are TGCGCCAGCAGCCCCGGGACTAGCTCCTACAATGAGCAGTTCTTC.